Presented here are 8 T cell receptor beta chains from one specimen sequenced in a study of cytomegalovirus exposure and HLA in healthy donors (dated 2017 in TCRdb). Library preparation was by the immunoSEQ multiplex PCR assay. The multiplex PCR relied on a mix of 60 forward primers for TCR Vbeta segments and 13 reverse primers for TCR Jbeta segments. The table was pulled from immuneACCESS by TCRdb, which kept in-frame rearrangements only. Such tables lose some clones; where checked, under half of the loss comes from unresolved V genes, and the rest has no known cause. The sample profile shows hundreds of thousands of clones; approximately 70% of them were found once. The leading ten clones occupy 2.6% of the sample. The material sequenced was PBMCs. The receptor source for this set is a man between 35 and 55 years old in good health and CMV-seropositive.

Points on this clone: Other DNA sequences in the sample encode the same CDR3. V and J are TRBV5-5 and TRBJ2-2; 7 bases match TRBD2. Trimming cost V 0 bases and J 5 bases; bases outside gene matches: 10. Germline CDR1 is SGHKS and CDR2 is YYEKEE (reference sequence). The CDR3 contains 17 residues. For the CDR3, the DNA is TGTGCCAGCAGCTTGGAGTGGGGGGGGGTTATGACCGGGGAGCTGTTTTTT. It is translated as CASSLEWGGVMTGELFF.

The CDR3 DNA sequence: TGTGCCAGCAGCCAAAGACGAATTCCCAGGGAATCGGACTATGGCTACACCTTC. Protein sequence: CASSQRRIPRESDYGYTF. The chain links TRBV6-9 to TRBJ1-2, with TRBD1 as a possible D gene (5 bases). V was trimmed by 6 bases and J by 3 bases, leaving 26 bases between them. The CDR3 sequence is 18 residues long. CDR1 and CDR2 from the germline V gene are MNHGY and SVAAGI.

This clone has only one observation. One end of the junction is discordant with germline, which a read error may explain. This chain connects TRBV6-5 to TRBJ2-7; a weak D match, TRBD1 (6 bases). The CDR3 totals 15 residues. Germline V gene lookup returns CDR1 MNHEY and CDR2 SVGAGI. CDR3 region: CAGSYGQPSSYEQYF. The CDR3 DNA reads TGTGCCGGCAGTTATGGACAGCCTAGCTCCTACGAGCAGTACTTC.

The chain has TRBV19 and TRBJ1-1, with 9 bases lining up with TRBD1. The CDR3 runs to 15 residues. Looked up from germline, CDR1 is LNHDA and CDR2 is SQIVND (reference sequence). J gave up 0 bases and V 5 bases, and 4 bases lay outside the gene matches. The CDR3 DNA sequence: TGTGCCAGTAGTCTAACAGGGGGCTTGAACACTGAAGCTTTCTTT. Translated: CASSLTGGLNTEAFF. Variable domain in full (rest from reference TRBV19 and TRBJ1-1): DGGITQSPKYLFRKEGQNVTLSCEQNLNHDAMYWYRQDPGQGLRLIYYSQIVNDFQKGDIAEGYSVSREKKESFPLTVTSAQKNPTAFYLCASSLTGGLNTEAFFGQGTRLTVV.

CDR3 bases: TGTGCCAGCAGCTTGGGTTATAGCGGGGGGGCGCAGGGGACCCAGTACTTC. Its translation: CASSLGYSGGAQGTQYF. The V and J genes are TRBV7-2 and TRBJ2-5, with TRBD2 matching 11 bases. Looked up from germline, CDR1 is SGHTA and CDR2 is FQGNSA. The CDR3 extends over 17 amino acids. Trimming took 3 bases from V and 7 from J; bases not matched to a gene: 13.

V usage is TRBV6-4 and J usage is TRBJ2-2; 7 bases are shared with TRBD1. The CDR3 has 14 amino acids. Germline V gene lookup returns CDR1 MRHNA and CDR2 SNTAGT. J lost 4 bases, V lost 6 bases, and 5 bases had no gene match. Written as DNA, the CDR3 is TGTGCCAGCAGACTAGACAGGGTCACCGGGGAGCTGTTTTTT. Protein sequence: CASRLDRVTGELFF.

V usage is TRBV19 and J usage is TRBJ1-2; possibly TRBD1 for D (5 bases). V gave up 10 bases and J gave up 3 bases, with 12 bases separating them. Per the germline V gene, CDR1 is LNHDA and CDR2 is SQIVND (reference sequence). The CDR3 is 12 amino acids. The chain's CDR3 is CATPPGDYGYTF. For the CDR3, the DNA is TGTGCCACCCCTCCGGGGGACTATGGCTACACCTTC.

J is TRBJ2-5 and V is TRBV10-2; 8 nucleotides match TRBD1. The CDR3 extends over 14 amino acids. With V trimmed by 4 bases and J by 2 bases, 3 bases remained unmatched. Germline CDR1 reads WSHSY; CDR2 reads SAAADI. The CDR3, as DNA: TGCGCCAGCAGTGCGACAGGGGTTCAAGAGACCCAGTACTTC. Protein: CASSATGVQETQYF.